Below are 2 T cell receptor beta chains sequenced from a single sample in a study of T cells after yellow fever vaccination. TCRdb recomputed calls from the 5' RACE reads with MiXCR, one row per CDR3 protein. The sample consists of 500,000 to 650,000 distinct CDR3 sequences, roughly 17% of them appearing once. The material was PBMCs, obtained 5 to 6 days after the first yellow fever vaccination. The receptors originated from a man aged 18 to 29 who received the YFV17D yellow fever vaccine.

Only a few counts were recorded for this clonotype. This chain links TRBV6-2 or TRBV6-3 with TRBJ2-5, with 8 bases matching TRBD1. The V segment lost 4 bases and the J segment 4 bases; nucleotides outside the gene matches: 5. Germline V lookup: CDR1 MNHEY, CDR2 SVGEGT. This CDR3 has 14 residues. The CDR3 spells CASSSGRGPETQYF. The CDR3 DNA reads TGTGCCAGCAGTTCTGGCAGGGGGCCAGAGACCCAGTACTTC.

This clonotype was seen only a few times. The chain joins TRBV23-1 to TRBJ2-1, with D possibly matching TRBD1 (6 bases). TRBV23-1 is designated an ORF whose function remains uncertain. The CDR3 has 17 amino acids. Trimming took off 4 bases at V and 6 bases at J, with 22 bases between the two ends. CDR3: CASSLRGNGTFGNEQFF. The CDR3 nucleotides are TGCGCCAGCAGTCTGCGAGGGAACGGGACATTTGGCAATGAGCAGTTCTTC.